The 17 T cell receptor beta chains given below trace back to one sample, sequenced in a study of T cell responses to AZD1222 COVID-19 vaccine. Sequenced by immunoSEQ multiplex PCR; TCRdb stores in-frame clones only, minus some. The sample has 95,000 to 150,000 clones; almost 95% are singletons. The sample consisted of peripheral blood, taken on day 0 of AZD1222 vaccination. The receptors derive from an adult in good health.

The chain combines TRBV3-1 (or the pseudogene TRBV3-2) with TRBJ1-3; D not resolved. The CDR3 covers 14 residues. Trimming took 6 bases from V and 2 from J, leaving 11 bases between them. Germline CDR1 and CDR2: LGHDT and YNNKEL (reference sequence). CDR3 region: CASSDGEAGNTIYF. CDR3 sequence (DNA): TGTGCCAGCAGTGACGGGGAGGCTGGAAACACCATATATTTT.

This chain connects TRBV19 to TRBJ1-2; D possibly corresponds to TRBD1 (5 bases). CDR1 LNHDA and CDR2 SQIVND come from the germline V gene (reference sequence). This CDR3 contains 14 residues. V lost 6 bases to trimming and J lost 3 bases, with 14 bases between them. The CDR3 sequence is CASRQLGEDYGYTF. The CDR3 coding sequence is TGTGCCAGTAGACAACTGGGGGAAGACTATGGCTACACCTTC.

This clone appeared a few times. This sample also contains other DNA sequences that code for the same CDR3. The chain has TRBV2 and TRBJ1-1; D gene ambiguous. The V end lost 4 bases, the J end lost 2 bases, and 8 bases lay between the germline ends. Germline V gene lookup returns CDR1 SNHLY and CDR2 FYNNEI. This CDR3 spans 13 amino acids. In DNA form, the CDR3 reads TGTGCCAGCAGTGCTCAGCTTAACACTGAAGCTTTCTTT. It translates to CASSAQLNTEAFF.

To note about this clone: A read error may account for a junction end that differs from germline. This chain links TRBV7-7 with TRBJ2-7, with D unclear. Looked up from germline, CDR1 is SSHAT and CDR2 is FNYEAQ (reference sequence). The CDR3 loop spans 15 amino acids. Here the CDR3 DNA reads TGTGCTAGCAGCTTAGCTTCGGATTCCGGATACGAGCAGTACTTC. It yields the protein CASSLASDSGYEQYF.

The V gene is TRBV6-5, the J gene TRBJ2-6; D is unresolved. Germline-derived CDR1 and CDR2 are MNHEY and SVGAGI. V lost 2 bases and J lost 3, with 2 bases in between. This CDR3 comprises 13 residues. CDR3 amino acids: CASSYLGANVLTF. Written as DNA, the CDR3 is TGTGCCAGCAGTTACCTTGGGGCCAACGTCCTGACTTTC.

The V gene is TRBV5-1, the J gene TRBJ2-2, with TRBD1 as a possible D gene (5 bases). Looked up from germline, CDR1 is SGHRS and CDR2 is YFSETQ. The V end was cut by 1 base, the J end by 2 bases, with 12 bases between. The CDR3 is 16 amino acids. CDR3 DNA sequence: TGCGCCAGCAGCTTGTTGGAGACAGCAAACACCGGGGAGCTGTTTTTT. Protein: CASSLLETANTGELFF.

This clone was detected only once. This sequence joins TRBV5-5 and TRBJ2-6; D is unclear. The ends were cut back, 1 base at V and 2 bases at J, with 1 base in the middle. CDR3 length: 13 amino acids. Germline V CDR1 and CDR2: SGHKS, YYEKEE (reference sequence). DNA of the CDR3: TGTGCCAGCAGCTTGCCTGGGGCCAACGTCCTGACTTTC. Its protein is CASSLPGANVLTF.

This clone appeared a single time. This sequence joins TRBV18 and TRBJ1-1; D gene unclear. With 1 base removed from V and 0 bases from J, the gap between germline ends came to 9 bases. Germline CDR1 and CDR2: KGHSH and LQKENI. This CDR3 comprises 15 residues. CDR3 loop: CASSPRGLMNTEAFF. The CDR3 DNA reads as TGTGCCAGCTCACCACGGGGTCTAATGAACACTGAAGCTTTCTTT.

This rearrangement joins TRBV27 to TRBJ1-1; TRBD1 matches 12 bases. The CDR3 runs 14 residues. The V gene's germline CDR1 is MNHEY and CDR2 SMNVEV (reference sequence). V shed 6 bases, J shed 7 bases, and the junction held 6 bases outside the gene matches. The CDR3 DNA reads as TGTGCCAGCAGGGGGACAGGGGGCACCAATGAAGCTTTCTTT. It translates to CASRGTGGTNEAFF.

The chain recombines TRBV19 with TRBJ1-1, with unresolved D. The CDR3 is 13 amino acids. Per the germline V gene, CDR1 is LNHDA and CDR2 is SQIVND (reference sequence). With 3 bases removed from V and 4 bases from J, the gap between germline ends came to 9 bases. The CDR3 is CASSIWESTEAFF. The CDR3 DNA is TGTGCCAGTAGTATTTGGGAGAGCACTGAAGCTTTCTTT. The full variable domain, with the rest looked up from reference TRBV19 and TRBJ1-1, is DGGITQSPKYLFRKEGQNVTLSCEQNLNHDAMYWYRQDPGQGLRLIYYSQIVNDFQKGDIAEGYSVSREKKESFPLTVTSAQKNPTAFYLCASSIWESTEAFFGQGTRLTVV.

The rearrangement uses TRBV7-9 and TRBJ2-1; 8 bases map to TRBD1. The germline gives CDR1 SEHNR, CDR2 FQNEAQ (reference sequence). Trimming cost V 7 bases and J 6 bases; bases outside gene matches: 5. CDR3 length: 13 residues. CDR3 residues: CASKGGQGNEQFF. The CDR3 nucleotides are TGTGCCAGCAAGGGCGGACAGGGCAATGAGCAGTTCTTC.

V gene TRBV18 combines with J gene TRBJ2-1; 7 bases are a match to TRBD2. The ends lost 2 bases at V and 6 bases at J; junction bases unmatched: 4. Germline V gene sequence: CDR1 KGHSH, CDR2 LQKENI. There are 14 residues in the CDR3. The CDR3 reads CASSPSSGSNEQFF. CDR3 in DNA: TGTGCCAGCTCACCATCTAGCGGCAGCAATGAGCAGTTCTTC.

The rearrangement joins TRBV24-1 to TRBJ1-1, with D possibly matching TRBD1 (5 bases). V was pared by 8 bases and J by 1 base, with 10 bases between. This CDR3 region has 13 residues. CDR1 and CDR2 (germline): KGHDR, SFDVKD. CDR3 coding DNA: TGTGCCACCACGGAGGGGACGAACACTGAAGCTTTCTTT. Protein sequence: CATTEGTNTEAFF.

V is TRBV19 and J is TRBJ1-6, with 9 bases fitting TRBD1. V lost 6 bases to trimming and J lost 6 bases; unmatched junction nucleotides: 3. The CDR3 covers 14 residues. Germline CDR1 is LNHDA and CDR2 is SQIVND (reference sequence). CDR3 in DNA: TGTGCCAGTAGCCCGGACAGGGGTAATTCACCCCTCCACTTT. Translating it yields CASSPDRGNSPLHF. The full variable domain, with the rest looked up from reference TRBV19 and TRBJ1-6, is DGGITQSPKYLFRKEGQNVTLSCEQNLNHDAMYWYRQDPGQGLRLIYYSQIVNDFQKGDIAEGYSVSREKKESFPLTVTSAQKNPTAFYLCASSPDRGNSPLHFGNGTRLTVT.

This clone is a singleton in its sample. The rearrangement links TRBV7-3 to TRBJ2-1, with D perhaps matching TRBD2 (6 bases). V lost 0 bases to trimming and J lost 8 bases, with 14 bases between them. Looked up from germline, CDR1 is SGHTA and CDR2 is FQGTGA. This CDR3 contains 15 residues. CDR3 in amino acids: CASSLTPTSIDEQFF. The CDR3 DNA reads TGTGCCAGCAGCTTAACCCCGACTAGTATCGATGAGCAGTTCTTC.

The J gene is TRBJ2-2, the V gene TRBV24-1; no definite D call. CDR1 is KGHDR, CDR2 SFDVKD, per germline. The V gene lost 3 bases and the J gene lost 6 bases, with 7 bases spanning the gap. This CDR3 comprises 13 residues. CDR3 sequence (DNA): TGTGCCACCAGTGATGGTGTTCCCGGGGAGCTGTTTTTT. This codes for CATSDGVPGELFF.

As regards this clone: An end of the junction differs from the germline gene, which may be a read error. The gene calls are TRBV10-3 and TRBJ2-5, with D perhaps given as TRBD1 or TRBD2 (6 bases each). Germline CDR1 is ENHRY and CDR2 is SYGVKD. There are 11 residues in the CDR3. This CDR3 reads CAVRGGKTQYF. As DNA, the CDR3 is TGTGCCGTCAGGGGAGGAAAGACCCAGTACTTC.